The 30 T cell receptor beta chains in this list originate from one sample, sequenced in a study of T cell repertoires in cytomegalovirus infection. One entry per CDR3 protein, called by TCRdb with MiXCR from the reads. In the table there are approximately 730,000 distinct CDR3 sequences, about 30% of which are singletons. These TCRs' antigens remain unknown. Source: cultured PBMCs, taken from culture after CMV antigen stimulation. These receptors were obtained from a human donor in good health (CMV status not recorded). Some clones in this sample may be carry-over from other donors' samples.

The chain combines TRBV12-3 or TRBV12-4 with TRBJ1-1; D is perhaps TRBD1 (5 bases). CDR3 length: 14 amino acids. Trimming cost V 3 bases and J 4 bases, with 12 bases left between them. The CDR3 reads CASSFRGDGTEAFF. DNA of the CDR3: TGTGCCAGCAGTTTTCGGGGGGATGGCACTGAAGCTTTCTTT.

The V gene is TRBV2, the J gene TRBJ2-1; D call uncertain. V lost 10 bases and J lost 6, with 13 bases in between. From germline, CDR1 is SNHLY and CDR2 FYNNEI. CDR3 length: 12 residues. The CDR3 coding sequence is TGTGCCACCCTTGGTGGGATCAATGAGCAGTTCTTC. Translation gives CATLGGINEQFF.

This clonotype was counted only a few times. The V call is TRBV7-2, the J call TRBJ1-3; D not certain. Germline V gene data show CDR1 as SGHTA and CDR2 as FQGNSA. Trimming stripped 5 bases from V and 1 base from J, with 15 bases between. The CDR3 runs to 16 residues. The CDR3 sequence: CASSAAAMASGNTIYF. The CDR3 DNA follows: TGTGCCAGCAGCGCCGCTGCCATGGCGTCTGGAAACACCATATATTTT.

Comments on this clonotype: One end of the junction varies from germline; a read error may be responsible. The chain links TRBV7-9 to TRBJ2-7; D perhaps matches TRBD2 (5 bases). Germline V gene sequence: CDR1 SEHNR, CDR2 FQNEAQ (reference sequence). The CDR3 runs 10 residues. CDR3 loop: CAIRSPRLLF. For the CDR3, the DNA is TGTGCCATCCGATCCCCCCGACTACTCTTC.

The chain has TRBV4-2 and TRBJ1-1, with D perhaps matching TRBD1 (5 bases). The CDR3 consists of 12 residues. V shed 4 bases and J shed 8 bases, with 11 bases lying between them. The germline V gene has CDR1 LGHNA and CDR2 YNFKEQ. CDR3 sequence: CASSRDGYEAFF. The CDR3 DNA is TGTGCCAGCAGCCGGGACGGTTACGAAGCTTTCTTT.

The V gene is TRBV2, the J gene TRBJ2-5; 11 bases line up with TRBD2. The V and J ends lost 8 bases and 11 bases, in that order; junction bases with no gene match: 7. Germline CDR1 is SNHLY and CDR2 is FYNNEI. This CDR3 has 12 residues. The CDR3 DNA follows: TGTGCCAGCTACATTAGCGGGGGGGGTCAGTACTTC. The encoded protein is CASYISGGGQYF. The full variable domain, completed using reference TRBV2 and TRBJ2-5, is EPEVTQTPSHQVTQMGQEVILRCVPISNHLYFYWYRQILGQKVEFLVSFYNNEISEKSEIFDDQFSVERPDGSNFTLKIRSTKLEDSAMYFCASYISGGGQYFGPGTRLLVL.

V and J are TRBV6-6 and TRBJ2-2, with D maybe TRBD1 (5 bases). This CDR3 spans 14 amino acids. Germline lookup yields CDR1 MNHNY and CDR2 SVGAGI (reference sequence). V was pared by 3 bases and J by 9 bases, with 14 bases between. The CDR3 region is CASSYWGPRRELFF. CDR3 DNA sequence: TGTGCCAGCAGTTATTGGGGCCCGCGCCGGGAGCTGTTTTTT.

The chain links TRBV28 to TRBJ2-5; the D gene could be TRBD1 or TRBD2 (5 bases each). The CDR3 spans 15 residues. Germline lookup yields CDR1 MDHEN and CDR2 SYDVKM. The V end lost 0 bases, the J end lost 4 bases, and 12 bases lay between the germline ends. The DNA of the CDR3 is TGTGCCAGCAGTTTATGGGGGACCGGACGAGAGACCCAGTACTTC. Its translation is CASSLWGTGRETQYF.

This clonotype has ten or more counts. This rearrangement joins TRBV7-2 to TRBJ2-5; D is undetermined. The CDR3 loop spans 15 amino acids. Trimming removed 1 base from V and 2 bases from J, with 11 bases in between. Germline CDR1 is SGHTA and CDR2 is FQGNSA. The CDR3 loop reads CASSLDLTSQETQYF. CDR3 DNA sequence: TGTGCCAGCAGCTTAGATCTGACGAGTCAAGAGACCCAGTACTTC.

The V gene is TRBV20-1, the J gene TRBJ1-4; 7 bases are shared with TRBD1. With V trimmed by 0 bases and J by 5 bases, 6 bases remained unmatched. From germline, CDR1 is DFQATT and CDR2 SNEGSKA (reference sequence). The CDR3 is 15 amino acids. The CDR3 sequence: CSARDPTGTNEKLFF. The CDR3 region has the DNA TGCAGTGCTAGAGACCCGACAGGGACGAATGAAAAACTGTTTTTT.

This clonotype was counted a few times. The chain uses TRBV19 and TRBJ1-1; D might be TRBD1 (6 bases). The ends were cut back, 3 bases at V and 0 bases at J, with 14 bases in the middle. Germline CDR1 reads LNHDA; CDR2 reads SQIVND (reference sequence). The CDR3 length is 16 residues. The CDR3 reads CASSMGDTYMNTEAFF. The CDR3 nucleotides read TGTGCCAGTAGTATGGGGGACACATACATGAACACTGAAGCTTTCTTT.

The chain joins TRBV19 to TRBJ2-3; D might be TRBD1 or TRBD2, each matching 6 bases. Trimming removed 7 bases from V and 1 base from J, with 15 bases in between. Germline CDR1 reads LNHDA; CDR2 reads SQIVND (reference sequence). This CDR3 comprises 15 residues. The CDR3 sequence: CASNPSGAGTDTQYF. The CDR3 DNA reads TGTGCCAGTAACCCCTCGGGGGCGGGCACAGATACGCAGTATTTT.

J is TRBJ1-5 and V is TRBV28; no clear D gene. This CDR3 spans 13 amino acids. Germline V gives CDR1 MDHEN, CDR2 SYDVKM. V was pared by 7 bases and J by 3 bases, with 10 bases between. The CDR3 is CASKGLYNQPQHF. The DNA for the CDR3 is TGTGCCAGCAAGGGCCTTTACAATCAGCCCCAGCATTTT.

This clonotype was found many times. The chain carries TRBV7-2 and TRBJ2-1, with TRBD2 matching over 14 bases. Germline CDR1 reads SGHTA; CDR2 reads FQGNSA. The CDR3 consists of 21 residues. V was clipped by 3 bases and J by 0 bases; unmatched bases: 13. DNA of the CDR3: TGTGCCAGCAGCTTTCCCGGGACTAGCGGGGGCTCAAGGAGCTCCTACAATGAGCAGTTCTTC. This translates into CASSFPGTSGGSRSSYNEQFF.

V usage is TRBV6-6 and J usage is TRBJ2-5; 7 nucleotides line up with TRBD2. Germline V gene lookup returns CDR1 MNHNY and CDR2 SVGAGI (reference sequence). The CDR3 contains 12 residues. V dropped 7 bases and J dropped 6; count of bases not matched to a gene: 5. The DNA of the CDR3 is TGTGCCAGCATGGGAGGGCAAAAGACCCAGTACTTC. Its protein product is CASMGGQKTQYF.

This chain connects TRBV20-1 to TRBJ2-7, with 9 nucleotides matching TRBD1. Germline assignment: CDR1 DFQATT and CDR2 SNEGSKA (reference sequence). The J segment lost 4 bases and the V segment lost 5 bases, leaving 9 bases of the junction unmatched. There are 14 residues in the CDR3. CDR3 DNA sequence: TGCAGTGCTCCGCCCCCGGACAGGGGTTACGAGCAGTACTTC. As protein: CSAPPPDRGYEQYF.

This clonotype was seen at least ten times. The V call is TRBV6-1, the J call TRBJ1-4; D not certain. This CDR3 comprises 17 residues. With 3 bases removed from V and 0 bases from J, the gap between germline ends came to 14 bases. CDR1 and CDR2 (germline): MNHNS, SASEGT. The CDR3: CASSDLGRKATNEKLFF. The CDR3 DNA follows: TGTGCCAGCAGTGATCTTGGACGGAAAGCAACTAATGAAAAACTGTTTTTT.

V is TRBV2 and J is TRBJ2-7; 9 bases match TRBD2. This CDR3 comprises 13 residues. J was trimmed by 2 bases and V by 7 bases; bases with no gene match: 3. Germline V gives CDR1 SNHLY, CDR2 FYNNEI. DNA for the CDR3: TGTGCCAGCACCGGGACTAGCCCCTACGAGCAGTACTTC. It encodes CASTGTSPYEQYF.

J is TRBJ2-3 and V is TRBV4-1, with 10 bases fitting TRBD2. There are 15 residues in the CDR3. Trimming removed 1 base from V and 6 bases from J; junction bases left unmatched: 4. From germline, CDR1 is MGHRA and CDR2 YSYEKL. The CDR3 bases are TGCGCCAGCAGCCAAGGTGCTAGCGGGAGTGATACGCAGTATTTT. Its protein product is CASSQGASGSDTQYF.

CDR3 in amino acids: CASSPPLAGGVDYNEQFF. Here the CDR3 DNA reads TGTGCCAGCTCACCACCGCTAGCGGGAGGGGTTGACTACAATGAGCAGTTCTTC. The chain links TRBV18 to TRBJ2-1; 12 nucleotides align to TRBD2. Germline V gene sequence: CDR1 KGHSH, CDR2 LQKENI. This CDR3 comprises 18 residues. The V gene end was trimmed by 0 bases and the J gene end by 3 bases; junction bases not matched to a gene: 6.

The genes are TRBV19 and TRBJ1-5, with D tentatively TRBD1 (5 bases). The CDR3 has 14 amino acids. Trimming took off 3 bases at V and 4 bases at J, with 10 bases between the two ends. Germline lookup yields CDR1 LNHDA and CDR2 SQIVND (reference sequence). The CDR3 DNA sequence: TGTGCCAGTAGTATCCCAGGGTTGAATCAGCCCCAGCATTTT. It yields the protein CASSIPGLNQPQHF. Drawing the rest from reference TRBV19 and TRBJ1-5, the complete variable domain is DGGITQSPKYLFRKEGQNVTLSCEQNLNHDAMYWYRQDPGQGLRLIYYSQIVNDFQKGDIAEGYSVSREKKESFPLTVTSAQKNPTAFYLCASSIPGLNQPQHFGDGTRLSIL.

The chain combines TRBV7-6 with TRBJ2-2, with D hard to call. Trimming took off 1 base at V and 1 base at J, with 7 bases between the two ends. CDR3 length: 15 residues. Germline CDR1 reads SGHVS; CDR2 reads FNYEAQ. The CDR3 loop is CASSLGPGNTGELFF. Here the CDR3 DNA reads TGTGCCAGCAGCTTAGGTCCGGGGAACACCGGGGAGCTGTTTTTT.

This clonotype was recorded many times. The V and J genes are TRBV7-2 and TRBJ2-5; the match to TRBD1 covers 9 bases. After removal of 4 bases from V and 5 bases from J, the junction contained 2 bases not matched to a gene. The CDR3 covers 13 residues. Germline CDR1 SGHTA, CDR2 FQGNSA. The DNA of the CDR3 is TGTGCCAGCAGCTCCGGACAGGGGGAGACCCAGTACTTC. It is translated as CASSSGQGETQYF.

There are a few counts of this clonotype. J is TRBJ1-5 and V is TRBV4-1; D possibly corresponds to TRBD1 (5 bases). CDR1 is MGHRA, CDR2 YSYEKL, per germline. CDR3 length equals 16 residues. V lost 1 base, J lost 3 bases, and 13 bases lay in between. CDR3: CASSQGNRDPNQPQHF. The CDR3 DNA follows: TGCGCCAGCAGCCAAGGGAACCGGGACCCCAATCAGCCCCAGCATTTT.

This clonotype was counted only a few times. This chain connects TRBV7-8 to TRBJ2-5; D might be TRBD2 (7 bases). CDR1 SGHVS and CDR2 FQNEAQ come from the germline V gene. Trimming took 4 bases from V and 5 from J, leaving 17 bases between them. The CDR3 covers 15 residues. CDR3 in amino acids: CASSWGGSKGETQYF. The CDR3 DNA reads as TGTGCCAGCAGCTGGGGGGGCAGTAAGGGGGAGACCCAGTACTTC.

V usage is TRBV7-2 and J usage is TRBJ2-5, with TRBD2 matching 8 bases. The junction had 5 bases not matched to a gene; V was cut back by 4 bases and J by 4 bases. Germline V gene lookup returns CDR1 SGHTA and CDR2 FQGNSA. The CDR3 totals 14 residues. The CDR3 reads CASSSGLALETQYF. DNA for the CDR3: TGTGCCAGCAGCTCCGGACTAGCATTAGAGACCCAGTACTTC. Variable domain in full (rest from reference TRBV7-2 and TRBJ2-5): GAGVSQSPSNKVTEKGKDVELRCDPISGHTALYWYRQSLGQGLEFLIYFQGNSAPDKSGLPSDRFSAERTGGSVSTLTIQRTQQEDSAVYLCASSSGLALETQYFGPGTRLLVL.

This clonotype was seen a handful of times. V and J are TRBV7-2 and TRBJ2-3, with 11 bases identical to TRBD2. The V segment lost 6 bases and the J segment 0 bases; nucleotides outside the gene matches: 8. CDR1 is SGHTA, CDR2 FQGNSA, per germline. The CDR3 length is 17 residues. CDR3 DNA sequence: TGTGCCAGCAGAGACACTAGCGGGGGCTATAGCACAGATACGCAGTATTTT. Translated: CASRDTSGGYSTDTQYF.

This clonotype occurred a few times. This sequence joins TRBV7-9 and TRBJ2-2; D gene uncertain. The CDR3 is made up of 13 amino acids. V lost 5 bases to trimming and J lost 7 bases, with 11 bases between them. Germline V gene sequence: CDR1 SEHNR, CDR2 FQNEAQ (reference sequence). CDR3 DNA: TGTGCCAGCAGCCATCTCGTAAACGGGGAGCTGTTTTTT. This translates into CASSHLVNGELFF.

The chain couples TRBV7-6 to TRBJ2-1, with 7 positions matching TRBD2. V gave up 1 base and J gave up 6 bases; unmatched junction bases: 6. The germline V gene encodes CDR1 SGHVS and CDR2 FNYEAQ. The CDR3 is 15 amino acids. Here the CDR3 reads CASSLVGGRFNEQFF. The DNA for the CDR3 is TGTGCCAGCAGCTTAGTCGGCGGGAGATTCAATGAGCAGTTCTTC.

Of note for this clonotype: This may arise from a read error, as a much more abundant clone is one base away. The J gene is TRBJ2-3, the V gene TRBV7-2; D is unresolved. Germline lookup yields CDR1 SGHTA and CDR2 FQGNSA. This CDR3 comprises 14 residues. V was pared by 5 bases and J by 0 bases, with 9 bases between. The CDR3 DNA follows: TGTGCCAGCAGCCCAATGTTGAGCACAGATACGCAGTATTTT. It specifies CASSPMLSTDTQYF.